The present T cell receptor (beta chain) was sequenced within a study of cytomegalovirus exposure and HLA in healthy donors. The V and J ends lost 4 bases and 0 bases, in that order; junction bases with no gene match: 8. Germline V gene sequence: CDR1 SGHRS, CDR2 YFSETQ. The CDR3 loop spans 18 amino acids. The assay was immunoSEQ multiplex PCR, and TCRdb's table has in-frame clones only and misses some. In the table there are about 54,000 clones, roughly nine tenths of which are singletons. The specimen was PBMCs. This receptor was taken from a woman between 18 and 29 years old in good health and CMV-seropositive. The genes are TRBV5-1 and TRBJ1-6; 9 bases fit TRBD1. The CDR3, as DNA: TGCGCCAGCAGCCCTACAGGGGGCCCCAGCTCCTATAATTCACCCCTCCACTTT. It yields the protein CASSPTGGPSSYNSPLHF.